Given below is one TCR beta chain in context. Which antigen it targets is not known. The data were obtained in a study of monozygotic twins with inflammatory bowel disease (dated by TCRdb to the late 2010s). For the study in its entirety: The full study comprised 28 monozygotic twin pairs: nine German pairs (four IBD-concordant, five IBD-discordant) and 19 IBD-discordant Danish pairs. Within discordant pairs, disease-associated traits were sought mainly by comparing IBD patients with their genetically identical healthy co-twins. Each individual had, on average, about 151 000 unique TCRalpha sequences and 181 000 unique TCRbeta sequences available for analysis.

The paper as a whole reports these results and caveats: Because patients received different immunosuppressive treatments, the repertoires may have picked up extra background noise and variability between individuals. A decrease in TCRbeta repertoire diversity, as measured by inverse Simpson index, was observed in IBD patients compared with their healthy co-twins. Repertoire similarity did not differ between concordant and discordant twins, possibly due to limited statistical power. Compared with healthy twins, IBD patients shared fewer clonotypes with other individuals, and the difference was most pronounced in patients with signs of disease activity. The analysis was unable to tell different T cell subtypes apart. No single strong signal or clonotype linked to IBD turned up in the results, so the idea that one exists was not supported.

Libraries were built with 5' RACE. The input for every TCR library was around 4,000 ng of total RNA. For each sample, cDNA synthesis with SMARTScribe reverse transcriptase was split into eight separate reactions. Unique molecular identifiers containing a 6-nucleotide sample barcode were introduced through template switching during cDNA synthesis. Two nested PCRs of roughly 16 and 10 cycles amplified the TCRalpha and TCRbeta cDNA, and bead purification followed each PCR. Before amplification, the cDNA was treated with uracil DNA-glycosylase and purified using the QIAquick PCR purification kit. In the second PCR, Illumina TruSeq-compatible adapters and sample-specific barcodes were added. TapeStation and Qubit were used to check library quality and concentration, and 5 to 6.5 ng of each library was pooled. Sequencing of pooled libraries was carried out on an Illumina HiSeq2500 single-index Rapid Run using 2 x 100 bp reads and custom sequencing primers. Under the source paper's analysis protocol: UMI-based consensus assembly with MiGEC version 1.2.6 was used to correct PCR and sequencing errors. MiXCR version 2.1.1 was used to carry out V(D)J alignment, clonotype assembly and CDR3 extraction. To normalise gene usage, clonotype sharing and MAIT/NKT TCR abundance, the analysis used the top 1000, 10 000 and 20 000 clonotypes per sample. After downsampling to 27 000 UMIs, diversity was calculated as the inverse Simpson index using the vegan R package. Paired Mann-Whitney U tests on discordant twin pairs were used, with Benjamini-Hochberg multiple-testing correction. Based on TCRdb reprocessing of the reads, there is one entry per CDR3 protein sequence, and DNA is missing. The V and J calls and clone size come from TCRdb's table, not from the authors' own analysis. For this sample, the table gives fewer than 400,000 distinct CDR3 sequences. The top ten constitute roughly 5.2% of the sample.

An approximately 2.5 ml peripheral blood sample was drawn into PAXgene tubes per donor and stored at -80°C. Without any T cell sorting, total RNA was extracted from whole blood using the PAXgene blood miRNA kit on an automated QIAcube. Peripheral blood from monozygotic twin pairs concordant or discordant for inflammatory bowel disease was subjected to deep TCRalpha and TCRbeta repertoire profiling with unique molecular barcoding. For every twin pair, smoking habits were documented, and each individual was categorised as a current, former or never smoker. The receptor's source is a human donor with ulcerative colitis or Crohn's disease, or a healthy co-twin of an affected twin (not recorded which). The sample was blood.

Here the CDR3 is given as CASSLALAGVREQYF. The chain is encoded by TRBV7-9 joined to TRBJ2-7; the TCRdb call, TRBD2, lacks DNA for checking. The CDR3 runs 15 residues from the cysteine to the phenylalanine. DNA is not on record. As encoded in the germline V gene (reference sequence), CDR1 is SEHNR while CDR2 is FQNEAQ.